One T cell receptor (beta chain) is described in this entry. Its antigen is not yet known. There are no base qualities to consult, and no much larger clone falls within one base. Patients with autoimmune disease history or receiving systemic immunosuppression were excluded from the trial. Peripheral blood for TCR sequencing was collected from all dose cohorts at baseline, on cycle 4 day 1, and on cycle 7 day 1. The samples were taken from a phase I, first-in-human, multicenter, open-label dose-escalation trial of ivuxolimab. Adults with locally advanced or metastatic head and neck squamous cell, hepatocellular, melanoma or renal cell carcinoma were enrolled in the trial. Before TCR sequencing, CD4+ T cells and CD8+ T cells were sorted from peripheral blood as separate populations. The record originates from a study of OX40 agonist ivuxolimab in advanced cancers. The study in broad terms: Ivuxolimab, which targeted the costimulatory receptor OX40 (CD134), was an agonistic, fully human IgG2 monoclonal antibody. Prior anti-PD-1, anti-PD-L1 or anti-CTLA-4 therapy was permitted, and checkpoint inhibitors had been received by 40% to 50% of dose-escalation patients. Peripheral TCRbeta sequencing aimed to test whether ivuxolimab altered TCR sequence diversity and caused clonal T-cell expansion. Intravenous ivuxolimab was administered to patients every 2 weeks at six dose levels: 0.01, 0.1, 0.3, 1.5, 3 and 10 mg/kg. The monotherapy dose-escalation portion (N ≈ 52 patients) of the phase I ivuxolimab trial is reported in the paper. Of the approximately 53 patients in dose escalation, 19 had hepatocellular carcinoma, around 15 had melanoma, 9 had renal cell carcinoma and 9 had head and neck cancer. Three dose-escalation patients achieved partial responses, one with hepatocellular carcinoma and two with cutaneous melanoma. A male proportion of nearly 85% and a mean age of approximately 58 years, ranging from roughly 23 to 85, were recorded for the dose-escalation cohort. Results and caveats for the whole study, not just this receptor: At doses of 0.1 to 3.0 mg/kg, clonal expansion of both CD4+ and CD8+ blood T cells was observed from baseline to week 6. After ivuxolimab, CD8+ T cells had more expanded clones than CD4+ T cells on average. Low levels of normalized T-cell clonal expansion were also shown by some nonresponding patients. The antigen specificity of the clonally expanded peripheral T cells was not determined. Partial responders in the 0.1-3.0 mg/kg groups had among the lowest normalized peripheral clonal expansion, especially among CD8+ T cells.

Genomic DNA was extracted from sorted cells for sequencing of the TCRbeta CDR3 region. The immunoSEQ Assay was used to sequence the TCRbeta CDR3 regions. The source is immuneACCESS, and TCRdb retained only in-frame sequences with V and J called. Part of the clones is not carried over; for the studies checked, unresolved V genes explain less than half of this, and the remainder is unexplained. The sample yields some 90,000 clones; under 95% were counted once. 3% to 4% of the sample is in the top ten clones. The CDR3 starts with the cysteine, ends with the phenylalanine, and has 13 residues. Left in the record is the CDR3 DNA by itself, 39 bases read in frame from the first base. The junction shows trimming of 7 bases on V and 2 bases on J, plus 9 bases between the germline ends. From the germline V gene, CDR1 is MDHEN and CDR2 is SYDVKM.

The sequencing used CD4+ or CD8+ T cells sorted from blood, collected in a trial of the OX40 agonist ivuxolimab. This chain joins TRBV28 to TRBJ1-3, with no D gene named confidently. The receptor was isolated from an adult with an advanced solid tumor such as melanoma, head and neck, liver or kidney cancer. The CDR3 reads as follows: CASNSMTGNTIYF. The nucleotides are TGTGCCAGCAATTCCATGACTGGAAACACCATATATTTT.